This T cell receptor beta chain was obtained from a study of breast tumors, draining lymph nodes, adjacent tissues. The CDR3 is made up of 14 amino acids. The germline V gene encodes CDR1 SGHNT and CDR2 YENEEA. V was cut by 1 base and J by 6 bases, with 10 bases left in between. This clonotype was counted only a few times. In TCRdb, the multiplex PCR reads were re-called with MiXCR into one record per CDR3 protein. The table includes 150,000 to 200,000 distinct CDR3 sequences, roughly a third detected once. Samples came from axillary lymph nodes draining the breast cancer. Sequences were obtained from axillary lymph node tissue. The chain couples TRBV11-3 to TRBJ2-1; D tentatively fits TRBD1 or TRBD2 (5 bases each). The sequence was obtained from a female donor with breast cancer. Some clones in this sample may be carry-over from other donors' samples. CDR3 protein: CASSLGGSSNEQFF. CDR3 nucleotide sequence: TGTGCCAGCAGCTTAGGGGGGAGCTCCAATGAGCAGTTCTTC.